The T cell receptor (beta chain) described here comes from a study of T cell repertoires in cytomegalovirus infection (dated by TCRdb to between 2017 and 2020). General notes on the study: The HLA type of each donor mattered for the analysis, because public TCR beta signatures pointed to carriage of CMV infection along with the matching HLA type.

Overall study results and their limits: In the ex vivo response, HLA-C-restricted CMV-specific TCR beta clonotypes were dominant, and in two of eight donors the single most frequent clonotype came from this HLA-C-restricted group. Cumulative frequency of public TCR beta family members discriminated carriers of CMV infection plus the relevant HLA type in this cohort and an independent roughly 340-donor cohort.

The instrument given in TCRdb is Illumina HiSeq 1500. The public reads were reprocessed in TCRdb via fastp at Q25 and MiXCR, keeping in-frame beta chains. Each record represents a unique CDR3 protein, reported with the most common genes and DNA among its rows. In all, the sample holds some 390,000 distinct CDR3 sequences, and about a sixth of those were seen once. The biggest ten clones account for approximately 8% of the sample. This clonotype was picked up a small number of times. No antigen is known for it. Per-base qualities were not stored, and no clone one base away is much larger. Looking up the germline V gene yields CDR1 SGHVS and CDR2 FQNEAQ. V is clipped by 0 bases and J by 0 bases, and the sequence between their germline boundaries is 11 bases long. Measured from the cysteine to the phenylalanine, the CDR3 is 16 residues long. Just the 48-base CDR3 DNA is kept, in frame starting at base 1.

Specimen: PBMCs. This clonotype was sampled from a human donor in good health (CMV status not recorded). Some clones in this sample may be carry-over from other donors' samples. This chain is built from TRBV7-8 and TRBJ1-1, with the D gene not clear enough to name. The CDR3 has the sequence CASSLAREVMNTEAFF. The DNA sequence follows: TGTGCCAGCAGCTTAGCGAGGGAAGTCATGAACACTGAAGCTTTCTTT.